The 26 T cell receptor beta chains below were found in one sample sequenced in a study of response to subunit inactivated influenza vaccine. TCRdb passed the RT-PCR reads through MiXCR, listing each CDR3 protein once. The repertoire includes around 170,000 distinct CDR3 sequences, around a tenth of them detected once, and roughly 33% sits in the top ten. Sample: CD8+ T cells sorted from PBMCs, taken roughly 24 months after vaccination. Receptors originate from a man aged 50-75 years who received an inactivated influenza vaccine.

The table lists this clonotype with many counts. V gene TRBV19 combines with J gene TRBJ2-5; 10 bases line up with TRBD1. The CDR3 spans 14 residues. The germline CDR1 and CDR2 sequences are LNHDA and SQIVND (reference sequence). V lost 5 bases to trimming and J lost 7 bases; unmatched junction nucleotides: 7. DNA for the CDR3: TGTGCCAGTAGTTCCGGGACAGGGGTTGCGACCCAGTACTTC. Its translation is CASSSGTGVATQYF.

This clonotype was picked up a small number of times. This rearrangement joins TRBV27 to TRBJ2-2; D uncertain. The CDR3 runs to 18 residues. Germline-derived CDR1 and CDR2 are MNHEY and SMNVEV (reference sequence). V was clipped by 3 bases and J by 6 bases, with 23 bases between them. CDR3 DNA sequence: TGTGCCAGCAGTTTGACAATAGGCGCACTGGGCACACCCGGGGAGCTGTTTTTT. Its translation is CASSLTIGALGTPGELFF.

Regarding this clonotype: This could be a read error, since a much larger clone is one nucleotide away. The chain employs TRBV5-1 and TRBJ2-1; TRBD2 matches at 15 bases. This CDR3 spans 16 amino acids. CDR1 is SGHRS and CDR2 is YFSETQ in the germline V gene. The CDR3 DNA is TGCGCCAGCAGCTCGGGACTAGCGGGGGGCTACAATGTGCAGTTCTTC. Its protein product is CASSSGLAGGYNVQFF. The entire variable domain, with the rest obtained from reference TRBV5-1 and TRBJ2-1, is as follows: KAGVTQTPRYLIKTRGQQVTLSCSPISGHRSVSWYQQTPGQGLQFLFEYFSETQRNKGNFPGRFSGRQFSNSRSEMNVSTLELGDSALYLCASSSGLAGGYNVQFFGPGTRLTVL.

At least ten counts were recorded for this clonotype. This sequence joins TRBV4-2 and TRBJ2-3; no clear D gene. Germline-derived CDR1 and CDR2 are LGHNA and YNFKEQ. Trimming took off 0 bases at V and 0 bases at J, with 4 bases between the two ends. This CDR3 is 14 amino acids long. CDR3 protein: CASSQERSTDTQYF. Here the CDR3 DNA reads TGTGCCAGCAGCCAAGAGCGGAGCACAGATACGCAGTATTTT.

This clonotype was recorded many times. The chain has TRBV7-9 and TRBJ1-5, with unresolved D. Looked up from germline, CDR1 is SEHNR and CDR2 is FQNEAQ (reference sequence). This CDR3 has 17 residues. The V and J ends lost 4 bases and 0 bases respectively, with 16 bases between them. Here the CDR3 DNA reads TGTGCCAGCAGCTACGTGACGGACGCTTATAGCAATCAGCCCCAGCATTTT. Translating gives CASSYVTDAYSNQPQHF.

V and J are TRBV9 and TRBJ2-5; D is unclear. Germline V CDR1 and CDR2: SGDLS, YYNGEE. Trimming left V 6 bases short and J 7 bases short, with 13 bases between. This CDR3 has 12 amino acids. The CDR3 nucleotides read TGTGCCAGCATCGATACATTGGGGACCCAGTACTTC. It specifies CASIDTLGTQYF.

The chain employs TRBV7-8 and TRBJ2-2; TRBD1 might be the D (5 bases). V lost 5 bases and J lost 0, with 10 bases in between. CDR3 length equals 15 residues. Germline-derived CDR1 and CDR2 are SGHVS and FQNEAQ. Here the CDR3 reads CASSPRVTNTGELFF. CDR3 nucleotide sequence: TGTGCCAGCAGCCCCAGGGTTACGAACACCGGGGAGCTGTTTTTT. Supplemented by reference TRBV7-8 and TRBJ2-2, the full variable domain reads GAGVSQSPRYKVAKRGQDVALRCDPISGHVSLFWYQQALGQGPEFLTYFQNEAQLDKSGLPSDRFFAERPEGSVSTLKIQRTQQEDSAVYLCASSPRVTNTGELFFGEGSRLTVL.

The chain recombines TRBV20-1 with TRBJ2-7; no firm D call. V was pared by 3 bases and J by 3 bases, with 15 bases between. The CDR3 totals 14 residues. Germline V gene sequence: CDR1 DFQATT, CDR2 SNEGSKA (reference sequence). CDR3 residues: CSASLGISYYEQYF. CDR3 DNA sequence: TGCAGTGCTAGCTTAGGGATCTCCTACTACGAGCAGTACTTC.

This rearrangement joins TRBV13 to TRBJ2-1; tentative D call: TRBD1 (5 bases). The germline V and J ends were trimmed by 5 bases and 3 bases, with 11 bases remaining between them. The CDR3 has 14 residues. The V gene's germline CDR1 is PRHDT and CDR2 FYEKMQ (reference sequence). The CDR3 DNA follows: TGTGCCAGCAGCCCCTGGACAAGCTACAATGAGCAGTTCTTC. It translates to CASSPWTSYNEQFF.

This clonotype was seen a few times. V usage is TRBV14 and J usage is TRBJ2-1, with no clear D. This CDR3 comprises 13 residues. Trimming pared 5 bases from V and 0 bases from J, leaving 5 bases between. The germline V gene encodes CDR1 SGHDN and CDR2 FVKESK. CDR3 protein: CASSRSSYNEQFF. The CDR3 bases are TGTGCCAGCAGCAGAAGCTCCTACAATGAGCAGTTCTTC.

The chain employs TRBV9 and TRBJ2-7; 9 bases are shared with TRBD2. Germline V gene sequence: CDR1 SGDLS, CDR2 YYNGEE. The length of the CDR3 is 15 residues. The V segment lost 5 bases and the J segment 4 bases; nucleotides outside the gene matches: 10. The CDR3 nucleotides are TGTGCCAGCAGTCCCGCGGCGGGAGGGCCTTACGAGCAGTACTTC. Its translation is CASSPAAGGPYEQYF.

The chain is built from TRBV7-9 and TRBJ2-7; 7 bases are shared with TRBD1. V was clipped by 3 bases and J by 5 bases; unmatched bases: 7. This CDR3 is built from 14 residues. The germline V gene has CDR1 SEHNR and CDR2 FQNEAQ (reference sequence). The CDR3 loop is CASSFAQGFNEQYF. In nucleotides, the CDR3 is TGTGCCAGCAGCTTTGCACAGGGGTTCAACGAGCAGTACTTC.

This clonotype was seen only a few times. The chain employs TRBV9 and TRBJ2-3, with TRBD2 as a possible D gene (5 bases). Trimming pared 3 bases from V and 3 bases from J, leaving 20 bases between. The CDR3 spans 17 residues. CDR1 SGDLS and CDR2 YYNGEE come from the germline V gene. Here the CDR3 DNA reads TGTGCCAGCAGCGGAAGACCGGGAACACAGCGGACAGATACGCAGTATTTT. This sequence encodes CASSGRPGTQRTDTQYF.

This clonotype was seen a handful of times. The chain joins TRBV5-6 to TRBJ2-1; D gene uncertain. Between the trimmed V and J ends, which lost 3 bases and 7 bases, there was a span of 14 bases. This CDR3 region has 14 residues. The germline gives CDR1 SGHDT, CDR2 YYEEEE. DNA of the CDR3: TGTGCCAGCAGCTCCGGACCCTCCTGGAATGAGCAGTTCTTC. Translation: CASSSGPSWNEQFF.

This clonotype was observed a handful of times. This rearrangement joins TRBV7-9 to TRBJ1-1; weak D call: TRBD1 (6 bases). Germline values: CDR1 SEHNR, CDR2 FQNEAQ (reference sequence). V lost 3 bases to trimming and J lost 7 bases, with 9 bases between them. The CDR3 has 12 residues. The CDR3 loop is CASSLGAGEAFF. The CDR3 bases are TGTGCCAGCAGCTTGGGGGCGGGTGAAGCTTTCTTT.

This clonotype was seen repeatedly, ten times or more. The chain employs TRBV7-8 and TRBJ2-2, with TRBD2 identical over 9 bases. The V and J ends lost 5 bases and 7 bases, in that order; junction bases with no gene match: 5. The CDR3 extends over 14 amino acids. Germline V gene lookup returns CDR1 SGHVS and CDR2 FQNEAQ. The CDR3 reads CASSPRGGHGELFF. The CDR3 DNA is TGTGCCAGCAGCCCGCGGGGGGGCCACGGGGAGCTGTTTTTT.

This sequence joins TRBV24-1 and TRBJ2-1; TRBD1 matches 10 bases. The CDR3 length is 18 residues. Trimming cost V 4 bases and J 4 bases; bases outside gene matches: 12. Germline V gene sequence: CDR1 KGHDR, CDR2 SFDVKD. CDR3 sequence: CATSEVPGQGSIYNEQFF. In DNA form, the CDR3 reads TGTGCCACCAGTGAAGTCCCGGGACAGGGGTCAATTTACAATGAGCAGTTCTTC.

The chain uses TRBV20-1 and TRBJ1-5; 7 bases line up with TRBD1. Losses at the gene ends were 7 bases for V and 0 bases for J; bases not matched to a gene: 6. The CDR3 extends over 14 amino acids. CDR1 and CDR2 from the germline V gene are DFQATT and SNEGSKA (reference sequence). The CDR3 region is CSDRRGASNQPQHF. The CDR3 bases are TGCAGTGACCGCAGGGGGGCTAGCAATCAGCCCCAGCATTTT.

This clonotype has just a few counts. The J gene is TRBJ2-2, the V gene TRBV3-1; D possibly uses TRBD1 or TRBD2 (5 bases each). There are 15 residues in the CDR3. Trimming shortened V by 0 bases and J by 6 bases, and 11 bases separated the two germline ends. From germline, CDR1 is LGHDT and CDR2 YNNKEL (reference sequence). CDR3 loop: CASSQDGTQSGELFF. The DNA of the CDR3 is TGTGCCAGCAGCCAAGACGGGACCCAGTCCGGGGAGCTGTTTTTT. Supplemented by reference TRBV3-1 and TRBJ2-2, the full variable domain reads DTAVSQTPKYLVTQMGNDKSIKCEQNLGHDTMYWYKQDSKKFLKIMFSYNNKELIINETVPNRFSPKSPDKAHLNLHINSLELGDSAVYFCASSQDGTQSGELFFGEGSRLTVL.

This clonotype has ten or more counts. The V call is TRBV7-6, the J call TRBJ2-7, with TRBD1 identical over 10 bases. This CDR3 comprises 18 residues. Germline trimming cut 3 bases from V and 6 bases from J; bases unmatched to any gene: 17. The germline V gene encodes CDR1 SGHVS and CDR2 FNYEAQ. The CDR3 DNA sequence: TGTGCCAGCAGCTTGGGGGTTACCGGGACAGGGGCGCTCGGCGAGCAGTACTTC. Encoded protein: CASSLGVTGTGALGEQYF.

This chain uses TRBV6-1 with TRBJ1-3; D might be TRBD1 (6 bases). The germline gives CDR1 MNHNS, CDR2 SASEGT. V gave up 3 bases and J gave up 4 bases, with 13 bases separating them. CDR3 length equals 15 residues. For the CDR3, the DNA is TGTGCCAGCAGTGAGGAGGGGGTAATCGGAAACACCATATATTTT. Translated, it gives CASSEEGVIGNTIYF.

In DNA form, the CDR3 reads TGCAGTGCTAGTGGGCTTAATGAGCAGTTCTTC. Translating it yields CSASGLNEQFF. This chain joins TRBV20-1 and TRBJ2-1, with unresolved D. Germline V CDR1 and CDR2: DFQATT, SNEGSKA (reference sequence). This CDR3 has 11 residues. V gave up 3 bases and J gave up 7 bases, with 7 bases separating them.

This clonotype was counted only a few times. The V gene is TRBV6-5, the J gene TRBJ2-2; no reliable D call. Trimming pared 5 bases from V and 7 bases from J, leaving 20 bases between. In germline, CDR1 is MNHEY, CDR2 SVGAGI. CDR3 length: 16 amino acids. CDR3: CASSPRVSGGGGELFF. Here the CDR3 DNA reads TGTGCCAGCAGTCCTCGGGTCTCTGGTGGTGGCGGGGAGCTGTTTTTT.

The V and J genes are TRBV11-2 and TRBJ2-7, with 8 bases aligning to TRBD2. Losses at the gene ends were 6 bases for V and 3 bases for J; bases not matched to a gene: 16. CDR1 and CDR2 (germline): SGHAT, FQNNGV. The CDR3 is made up of 17 amino acids. CDR3 nucleotides: TGTGCCAGCAGGGGCCATTATGAGCTAGCGGGTTTCTACGAGCAGTACTTC. Translating gives CASRGHYELAGFYEQYF.

This chain joins TRBV28 and TRBJ1-5; 10 bases align to TRBD1. Germline-derived CDR1 and CDR2 are MDHEN and SYDVKM. V was clipped by 6 bases and J by 7 bases; unmatched bases: 6. The CDR3 has 14 residues. The CDR3 DNA sequence: TGTGCCAGCAGACAAGGACAGGGGGGACAGCCCCAGCATTTT. It specifies CASRQGQGGQPQHF. The full variable domain, its missing parts supplied by reference TRBV28 and TRBJ1-5, is DVKVTQSSRYLVKRTGEKVFLECVQDMDHENMFWYRQDPGLGLRLIYFSYDVKMKEKGDIPEGYSVSREKKERFSLILESASTNQTSMYLCASRQGQGGQPQHFGDGTRLSIL.

The chain employs TRBV10-3 and TRBJ2-2, with D maybe TRBD1 (5 bases). This CDR3 spans 14 amino acids. V was trimmed by 2 bases and J by 2 bases, leaving 6 bases between them. Germline V gives CDR1 ENHRY, CDR2 SYGVKD. In DNA form, the CDR3 reads TGTGCCATCAGTGAGGACAGAAACACCGGGGAGCTGTTTTTT. Protein: CAISEDRNTGELFF.